This TCR beta chain was sequenced during a study of blood T cell repertoires in COVID-19. At the level of the study: The study drew acute and convalescent COVID-19 samples from the United States, Italy and Spain.

TCRdb keeps only in-frame clones here, not all; method: immunoSEQ multiplex PCR. The sample has about 160,000 clones, 92% seen once; the top ten hold around 4.6%. The sequenced sample was peripheral blood. The source of this sequence is a man aged 25-45 years with COVID-19, enrolled during active disease.

This CDR3 is CASSYSGEKLFF. In DNA form, the CDR3 reads TGTGCCAGCAGTTACTCCGGGGAAAAACTGTTTTTT. The V and J genes are TRBV6-2 or TRBV6-3 and TRBJ1-4, with D hard to call. V was pared by 0 bases and J by 8 bases, with 4 bases between. Germline CDR1 reads MNHEY; CDR2 reads SVGEGT. The CDR3 length is 12 residues.